This TCR beta chain was retrieved from a study of response to subunit inactivated influenza vaccine. Study-level results: Authors proposed each seasonal influenza vaccination draws in few new T cells.

The CDR3 contains 17 residues. From germline, CDR1 is SGDLS and CDR2 YYNGEE. V shed 0 bases and J shed 5 bases, with 18 bases lying between them. This clonotype was recorded at least ten times. Its antigen is not identified. A single record per CDR3 protein comes from TCRdb applying MiXCR to the RT-PCR reads. Of hundreds of thousands of distinct CDR3 sequences in the sample, approximately 15% were seen once. The specimen was CD4+ T cells sorted from PBMCs, collected less than 30 months after vaccination. The chain has TRBV9 and TRBJ2-1; a possible D gene is TRBD2 (7 bases). The sequence was obtained from a man between 50 and 70 years old who received an inactivated influenza vaccine. This chain's CDR3 is CASSVGGGRGGHNEQFF. DNA for the CDR3: TGTGCCAGCAGCGTAGGTGGGGGAAGGGGGGGACACAATGAGCAGTTCTTC.